Each of the 2 T cell receptor beta chains below was sequenced from the same sample in a study of cytomegalovirus exposure and HLA in healthy donors (dated by TCRdb to 2016 to 2017). The library was produced with the immunoSEQ multiplex PCR assay. The multiplex PCR relied on a mix of 60 forward primers for TCR Vbeta segments and 13 reverse primers for TCR Jbeta segments. TCRdb's version of the immuneACCESS table is confined to in-frame rearrangements and falls short of the full clone set. An unresolved V gene accounts for under half of the shortfall where checked; the remainder is of unknown origin. In this sample the table shows roughly 150,000 clones, approximately 78% of which occur a single time. The top ten hold 7% to 9% of the sample. The sequencing sample was made of PBMCs. The receptors come from a male donor in good health and CMV-seropositive.

This chain links TRBV30 with TRBJ1-6, with 10 bases lining up with TRBD1. The V gene's germline CDR1 is GTSNPN and CDR2 SVGIG (reference sequence). V gave up 5 bases and J gave up 2 bases; unmatched junction bases: 3. The CDR3 loop spans 15 amino acids. CDR3 nucleotide sequence: TGTGCCTGGGGGACAGGGGCCACCTATAATTCACCCCTCCACTTT. The encoded protein is CAWGTGATYNSPLHF.

This sequence joins TRBV10-2 and TRBJ2-3, with TRBD1 identical over 8 bases. Trimming at V came to 3 bases and at J to 1 base, leaving 6 bases not matched to a gene. Germline V gene sequence: CDR1 WSHSY, CDR2 SAAADI. The CDR3 extends over 16 amino acids. CDR3 in amino acids: CASSDPQGGGTDTQYF. CDR3 coding DNA: TGCGCCAGCAGTGACCCACAGGGGGGAGGCACAGATACGCAGTATTTT.